This TCR beta chain was identified during a study of T cell clones after liver transplantation. Study details: Samples came from ITN030ST, which attempted immunosuppression withdrawal within 2 years of liver transplantation. Without induction therapy, subjects received standard immunosuppression until 12-24 months post-transplant.

This clone has only a few counts. With 5 bases clipped from V and 7 bases from J, the junction kept 6 bases outside the gene matches. CDR3 length equals 13 residues. The germline CDR1 and CDR2 sequences are SGHAT and FQDESV (reference sequence). CD3+CD4+ and CD3+CD8+ cells were FACS-sorted from thawed unstimulated PBMCs. Libraries were prepared by immunoSEQ multiplex PCR; TCRdb keeps only in-frame clonotypes and omits some of them. Of 24,000 or so clones listed, 55% to 70% are singletons. The material was CD4+ T cells from blood, obtained before liver transplant. V gene TRBV11-1 combines with J gene TRBJ1-1; 8 bases fit TRBD1. The receptor's source is a human donor who received a liver transplant. CDR3 DNA: TGTGCCAGCAGCCTCCGGGACAGGTTTGAAGCTTTCTTT. Translation: CASSLRDRFEAFF.